The 19 T cell receptor beta chains in this list originate from one sample, sequenced in a study of shared clonotypes between healthy human individuals. Some clones are missing from TCRdb's copy, which holds only in-frame ones; the method was immunoSEQ multiplex PCR. The sample contains about half a million clones, roughly 80% of which appear only once. The sample was PBMCs. Receptor source: a woman between 40 and 55 years old in good health. Some clones in this sample may be carry-over from other donors' samples.

This clone was recorded a few times. The gene calls are TRBV12-5 and TRBJ2-3; TRBD2 might be the D (5 bases). V gave up 6 bases and J gave up 0 bases, with 7 bases separating them. The CDR3 runs 13 residues. CDR1 and CDR2 (germline): LGHNT, FRNRAP. In DNA, the CDR3 is TGTGCTAGTGGCTCGGGAAGCACAGATACGCAGTATTTT. Residues: CASGSGSTDTQYF.

About this clone itself: This is likely an artifact of a read error, given a far larger clone one base away. The CDR3 DNA reads as TGTGCCAGCAGCAGAAAGGACACTGAAGCTTTCTTT. Amino acid sequence: CASSRKDTEAFF. This chain uses TRBV28 with TRBJ1-1; D ambiguous. V was shortened by 6 bases and J by 3 bases, with 8 bases between the two germline ends. The length of the CDR3 is 12 residues. Germline V gene lookup returns CDR1 MDHEN and CDR2 SYDVKM.

This clone showed up just once. It is likely a read error: a sequence one base away is far more abundant. The genes are TRBV28 and TRBJ2-7; 10 positions match TRBD2. Per the germline V gene, CDR1 is MDHEN and CDR2 is SYDVKM. The V segment lost 3 bases and the J segment 1 base; nucleotides outside the gene matches: 9. This CDR3 region has 17 residues. The CDR3 reads CASSFGTSVSFSYEQYF. In DNA form, the CDR3 reads TGTGCCAGCAGTTTCGGGACTAGCGTGAGTTTTTCCTACGAGCAGTACTTC.

As for this clone: A much larger clone lies one base from this, so it may be a read error. The CDR3 here is CASSLALTVISYNEQFF. The CDR3 bases are TGTGCCAGCAGCTTAGCGCTCACGGTGATCTCCTACAATGAGCAGTTCTTC. This chain connects TRBV7-2 to TRBJ2-1, with D unresolved. Germline CDR1 reads SGHTA; CDR2 reads FQGNSA. There are 17 residues in the CDR3. Trimming shortened V by 0 bases and J by 0 bases, and 12 bases separated the two germline ends.

The chain couples TRBV29-1 to TRBJ1-3; possible D gene TRBD1, 5 bases. Trimming pared 6 bases from V and 2 bases from J, leaving 8 bases between. CDR3 size: 12 residues. The germline V gene has CDR1 SQVTM and CDR2 ANQGSEA. The CDR3 sequence: CSVGTAGNTIYF. As DNA, the CDR3 is TGCAGCGTGGGGACGGCTGGAAACACCATATATTTT.

This clone was counted once. The rearrangement uses TRBV27 and TRBJ2-7, with 8 bases identical to TRBD2. J gave up 3 bases and V 3 bases, and 19 bases lay outside the gene matches. The CDR3 is 19 amino acids. The germline V gene has CDR1 MNHEY and CDR2 SMNVEV (reference sequence). Here the CDR3 DNA reads TGTGCCAGCAGTTTGCGGGGGGCGGGAGGCCGAACCTGGGGCTACGAGCAGTACTTC. It is translated as CASSLRGAGGRTWGYEQYF.

The V call is TRBV5-1, the J call TRBJ2-7, with D perhaps matching TRBD2 (6 bases). Germline V CDR1 and CDR2: SGHRS, YFSETQ. The CDR3 is 15 amino acids. Deletions cut 0 bases from V and 4 bases from J, with 14 bases between. Here the CDR3 DNA reads TGCGCCAGCAGCTTGGCGGGAGCCCTACGATACGAGCAGTACTTC. Its translation is CASSLAGALRYEQYF.

At least ten counts were recorded for this clone. This CDR3 is CAWNRDLYTEAFF. The CDR3, as DNA: TGTGCCTGGAATCGGGATTTGTACACTGAAGCTTTCTTT. This chain links TRBV30 with TRBJ1-1, with no clear D. The CDR3 length is 13 residues. V lost 4 bases to trimming and J lost 3 bases, with 12 bases between them. CDR1 GTSNPN and CDR2 SVGIG come from the germline V gene (reference sequence).

The chain couples TRBV5-6 to TRBJ2-7; D is uncertain. The V gene's germline CDR1 is SGHDT and CDR2 YYEEEE. V dropped 4 bases and J dropped 4 bases, with 15 bases sitting between them. The CDR3 contains 14 residues. CDR3 sequence reads: CASSPSPAAYEQYF. The CDR3 nucleotides read TGTGCCAGCAGCCCGAGTCCCGCGGCATACGAGCAGTACTTC.

CDR3 region: CASSDVGLAGIEQYF. The CDR3 DNA follows: TGTGCCAGCAGTGACGTCGGACTAGCGGGAATCGAGCAGTACTTC. This chain joins TRBV6-1 and TRBJ2-7; 12 bases fit TRBD2. The germline gives CDR1 MNHNS, CDR2 SASEGT. This CDR3 is 15 amino acids long. The trim removed 3 bases at V and 6 bases at J, leaving 6 bases unmatched.

The rearrangement joins TRBV7-8 to TRBJ2-7; 7 bases fit TRBD1. CDR3 length: 15 residues. The germline V gene encodes CDR1 SGHVS and CDR2 FQNEAQ. J gave up 2 bases and V 1 base, and 5 bases lay outside the gene matches. The CDR3 sequence: CASSLGTGIAYEQYF. CDR3 in DNA: TGTGCCAGCAGCTTAGGGACAGGAATTGCCTACGAGCAGTACTTC.

This clone was seen repeatedly, ten times or more. DNA for the CDR3: TGCGCCAGCAGTGCAACTAGCGGGAGTCTGAACGAGCAGTACTTC. Its protein product is CASSATSGSLNEQYF. This rearrangement joins TRBV10-2 to TRBJ2-7; 11 nucleotides align to TRBD2. The germline V gene encodes CDR1 WSHSY and CDR2 SAAADI. CDR3 length: 15 amino acids. V dropped 4 bases and J dropped 5; count of bases not matched to a gene: 7.

The rearrangement uses TRBV7-9 and TRBJ1-1, with TRBD1 as a possible D gene (5 bases). V was clipped by 1 base and J by 1 base, with 10 bases between them. The CDR3 totals 15 residues. Germline V gives CDR1 SEHNR, CDR2 FQNEAQ (reference sequence). CDR3 region: CASSLEGSANTEAFF. In DNA, the CDR3 is TGTGCCAGCAGCTTAGAGGGGAGTGCGAACACTGAAGCTTTCTTT.

Worth noting for this clone: With only one base between it and a far larger clone, this is likely a read error. The chain carries TRBV27 and TRBJ1-1; 7 nucleotides line up with TRBD1. Per the germline V gene, CDR1 is MNHEY and CDR2 is SMNVEV (reference sequence). This CDR3 is 14 amino acids long. The CDR3 loop is CASRARGWNAEAFF. CDR3 nucleotide sequence: TGTGCCAGCAGGGCCAGGGGGTGGAACGCTGAAGCTTTCTTT.

The rearrangement uses TRBV11-2 and TRBJ1-2; 7 positions match TRBD1. The V gene end was trimmed by 5 bases and the J gene end by 7 bases; junction bases not matched to a gene: 16. Per germline, CDR1 SGHAT and CDR2 FQNNGV. This CDR3 comprises 16 residues. The CDR3 DNA reads as TGTGCCAGCAGCCTACACCGGTGGTTAACAGGGGTTGGCTACACCTTC. Translation gives CASSLHRWLTGVGYTF. Variable domain in full (rest from reference TRBV11-2 and TRBJ1-2): EAGVAQSPRYKIIEKRQSVAFWCNPISGHATLYWYQQILGQGPKLLIQFQNNGVVDDSQLPKDRFSAERLKGVDSTLKIQPAKLEDSAVYLCASSLHRWLTGVGYTFGSGTRLTVV.

The rearrangement uses TRBV29-1 and TRBJ2-5; D uncertain. Between the trimmed V and J ends, which lost 5 bases and 5 bases, there was a span of 12 bases. Per germline, CDR1 SQVTM and CDR2 ANQGSEA. There are 12 residues in the CDR3. The DNA of the CDR3 is TGCAGCGTTAACTTTCGCATGGAGACCCAGTACTTC. Translated, it gives CSVNFRMETQYF. Drawing the rest from reference TRBV29-1 and TRBJ2-5, the complete variable domain is SAVISQKPSRDICQRGTSLTIQCQVDSQVTMMFWYRQQPGQSLTLIATANQGSEATYESGFVIDKFPISRPNLTFSTLTVSNMSPEDSSIYLCSVNFRMETQYFGPGTRLLVL.

The chain couples TRBV6-5 to TRBJ2-5, with a tentative D call TRBD2 (5 bases). The CDR3 has 12 amino acids. The V end lost 7 bases, the J end lost 0 bases, and 6 bases lay between the germline ends. The germline V gene encodes CDR1 MNHEY and CDR2 SVGAGI. CDR3 sequence (DNA): TGTGCCAGCATCGGGGACCAAGAGACCCAGTACTTC. Translated: CASIGDQETQYF.

This chain joins TRBV5-4 and TRBJ2-1, with TRBD2 identical over 13 bases. The length of the CDR3 is 16 residues. V lost 4 bases and J lost 8; bases outside the gene matches: 9. Germline assignment: CDR1 SGHNT and CDR2 YYREEE (reference sequence). The CDR3 reads CASSQRLAGGLDEQFF. CDR3 sequence (DNA): TGTGCCAGCAGCCAGAGACTAGCGGGAGGTTTAGATGAGCAGTTCTTC.

This clone was counted between two and nine times. The rearrangement links TRBV2 to TRBJ2-3; D is possibly TRBD1 or TRBD2 (6 bases each). Germline V gene lookup returns CDR1 SNHLY and CDR2 FYNNEI. This CDR3 spans 13 amino acids. Trimming removed 2 bases at V and 7 bases at J, with 10 bases between. The CDR3 DNA follows: TGTGCCAGCAGTGAAAAGGGGGGAAATACGCAGTATTTT. Translated: CASSEKGGNTQYF.